This TCR beta chain appears in the sequencing data of a study of regulatory T cells in long-lasting Graves disease. With iRepertoire HTBI primers and Arm-PCR of CDR3 regions, TCR beta libraries were built. TCRdb processed the multiplex PCR reads anew with MiXCR; each CDR3 protein has one entry. The data show around 240,000 distinct CDR3 sequences, roughly 18% seen once. Germline V gene sequence: CDR1 SGHRS, CDR2 YFSETQ. The CDR3 consists of 15 residues. V was cut by 4 bases and J by 4 bases, with 17 bases left in between. Time point here: newly diagnosed GD, antithyroid drugs for less than 3 months. RNA from PBMCs was the source of the TCR library. In its sample, this clonotype was seen many times. Separately, the same data were catalogued under a study of T cells in Graves' hyperthyroidism and ophthalmopathy. This second study says: A first-round RT-PCR of the TCR CDR3 used the HTBI primer set.

The starting material was peripheral blood mononuclear cells (PBMCs), obtained at new diagnosis, from a patient treated with antithyroid drugs. J is TRBJ1-1 and V is TRBV5-1, with D possibly being TRBD1 (5 bases). The sequence derives from a woman aged 25 to 39 with Graves disease. Here the CDR3 DNA reads TGCGCCAGCAGCCCGGAGGTGGGGGAGAGCACTGAAGCTTTCTTT. Its protein product is CASSPEVGESTEAFF.